Below, 24 T cell receptor beta chains from the same sample are listed, as sequenced in a study of shared T cell receptors in the human thymus (dated by TCRdb to the early 2020s). Library construction relied on the immunoSEQ multiplex PCR assay. TCRdb retrieved this table from immuneACCESS and kept in-frame rearrangements only. Not all clones are present; in checked studies, unresolved V genes account for under half, and no reason is known for the remainder. The sample table holds about 500,000 clones, of which approximately 80% were seen once. The ten largest account for about 0.013% of the sample. The sample was also linked to a second study, of human thymus T cells.

Source material: thymocytes. These receptors all stem from a boy younger than two with a congenital heart defect. Donor details come from another sample of the same person, matched by shared clones.

The sample holds one count of this clone. The rearrangement uses TRBV4-3 and TRBJ2-3; the D gene is possibly TRBD2 (6 bases). Trimming cost V 3 bases and J 6 bases, with 10 bases left between them. CDR1 is LGHNA and CDR2 is YSLEER in the germline V gene. The CDR3 runs to 13 residues. CDR3 in DNA: TGCGCCAGCAGCCATACTAGCTCCGATACGCAGTATTTT. Protein: CASSHTSSDTQYF.

This chain joins TRBV4-3 and TRBJ2-3, with 8 bases matching TRBD2. The CDR3 covers 16 residues. Germline values: CDR1 LGHNA, CDR2 YSLEER. The ends lost 1 base at V and 5 bases at J; junction bases unmatched: 8. The CDR3 DNA sequence: TGCGCCAGCAGCCAAGGGGCGGCCGGGGGGGGAGATACGCAGTATTTT. It specifies CASSQGAAGGGDTQYF.

This rearrangement joins TRBV14 to TRBJ2-7; TRBD2 aligns across 9 bases. CDR1 and CDR2 from the germline V gene are SGHDN and FVKESK. With 1 base clipped from V and 2 bases from J, the junction kept 3 bases outside the gene matches. The CDR3 sequence is 15 residues long. The CDR3, as DNA: TGTGCCAGCAGCCAAGGGCGGGAGGGTACCTACGAGCAGTACTTC. Its translation is CASSQGREGTYEQYF.

This chain connects TRBV4-2 to TRBJ1-3; 10 bases match TRBD1. This CDR3 contains 21 residues. V trimming: 3 bases; J trimming: 4 bases; junction bases outside the gene matches: 21. CDR1 LGHNA and CDR2 YNFKEQ come from the germline V gene. This CDR3 is CASSHVPGQGKRCAFGNTIYF. DNA for the CDR3: TGTGCCAGCAGCCACGTACCGGGACAGGGGAAGAGGTGTGCTTTCGGAAACACCATATATTTT.

The rearrangement joins TRBV11-3 to TRBJ2-2; D possibly corresponds to TRBD1 (5 bases). This CDR3 region has 16 residues. V was shortened by 6 bases and J by 5 bases, with 19 bases between the two germline ends. Germline assignment: CDR1 SGHNT and CDR2 YENEEA. The CDR3, as DNA: TGTGCCAGCAGTACTGGCATATGGGGCAATACCGGGGAGCTGTTTTTT. Amino acid sequence: CASSTGIWGNTGELFF.

This chain connects TRBV2 to TRBJ2-2; 10 nucleotides match TRBD1. The junction had 4 bases not matched to a gene; V was cut back by 1 base and J by 8 bases. The germline V gene encodes CDR1 SNHLY and CDR2 FYNNEI. The CDR3 contains 15 residues. The CDR3 spells CASSEEGQGSGELFF. CDR3 sequence (DNA): TGTGCCAGCAGTGAAGAGGGACAGGGGAGTGGGGAGCTGTTTTTT. The entire variable domain, with the rest obtained from reference TRBV2 and TRBJ2-2, is as follows: EPEVTQTPSHQVTQMGQEVILRCVPISNHLYFYWYRQILGQKVEFLVSFYNNEISEKSEIFDDQFSVERPDGSNFTLKIRSTKLEDSAMYFCASSEEGQGSGELFFGEGSRLTVL.

V usage is TRBV6-1 and J usage is TRBJ1-5; TRBD1 matches at 7 bases. The CDR3 sequence is 13 residues long. Unmatched junction bases numbered 3, after V lost 5 bases and J lost 5 bases. Per the germline V gene, CDR1 is MNHNS and CDR2 is SASEGT. The CDR3 spells CASSTTGDQPQHF. The CDR3 coding sequence is TGTGCCAGCAGTACAACAGGGGATCAGCCCCAGCATTTT.

CDR3: CASSQDRATTCNEKLFF. Written as DNA, the CDR3 is TGTGCCAGCAGCCAAGATCGAGCGACGACCTGTAATGAAAAACTGTTTTTT. The chain combines TRBV4-2 with TRBJ1-4, with D hard to call. The CDR3 is 17 residues long. Deletions cut 0 bases from V and 4 bases from J, with 15 bases between. Germline CDR1 is LGHNA and CDR2 is YNFKEQ.

The chain links TRBV10-3 to TRBJ1-1; 8 nucleotides match TRBD1. After removal of 6 bases from V and 1 base from J, the junction contained 4 bases not matched to a gene. This CDR3 spans 14 amino acids. In germline, CDR1 is ENHRY, CDR2 SYGVKD. CDR3 nucleotide sequence: TGTGCCATCAGGCGGACAGGGCCGAACACTGAAGCTTTCTTT. It is translated as CAIRRTGPNTEAFF.

This clone has a single count. This sequence joins TRBV15 and TRBJ1-1; D is ambiguous. Germline CDR1 LNHNV, CDR2 YYDKDF (reference sequence). The CDR3 runs 14 residues. V lost 1 base to trimming and J lost 3 bases, with 9 bases between them. For the CDR3, the DNA is TGTGCCACCAGCAGAGGTTCCGGGGACACTGAAGCTTTCTTT. It translates to CATSRGSGDTEAFF.

The gene calls are TRBV5-1 and TRBJ1-4, with 7 bases that match TRBD1. The CDR3 is 16 residues long. Germline CDR1 is SGHRS and CDR2 is YFSETQ. The ends lost 3 bases at V and 3 bases at J; junction bases unmatched: 8. For the CDR3, the DNA is TGCGCCAGCAGCTCCCATGGACAGGCGGCTAATGAAAAACTGTTTTTT. Its translation: CASSSHGQAANEKLFF.

V usage is TRBV11-2 and J usage is TRBJ2-5, with a possible D match to TRBD2 (6 bases). There are 19 residues in the CDR3. CDR1 SGHAT and CDR2 FQNNGV come from the germline V gene. V lost 6 bases and J lost 2, with 28 bases in between. CDR3 loop: CASSYQRKSGEGWQETQYF. The CDR3 DNA sequence: TGTGCCAGCAGTTACCAACGAAAGTCGGGAGAGGGGTGGCAAGAGACCCAGTACTTC.

V usage is TRBV23-1 and J usage is TRBJ1-1; D is ambiguous. TRBV23-1 is reported as an ORF; its role is uncertain. This CDR3 has 13 residues. V was shortened by 0 bases and J by 3 bases, with 5 bases between the two germline ends. The DNA for the CDR3 is TGCGCCAGCAGTCAATCGAGGGACACTGAAGCTTTCTTT. This translates into CASSQSRDTEAFF.

The CDR3 DNA sequence: TGTGCCAGCAGTTTGGACAGAACAAGCCCTGAAGCTTTCTTT. It specifies CASSLDRTSPEAFF. The chain carries TRBV27 and TRBJ1-1, with a possible D match to TRBD1 (6 bases). The CDR3 has 14 amino acids. V lost 3 bases, J lost 6 bases, and 14 bases lay in between. The germline V gene has CDR1 MNHEY and CDR2 SMNVEV (reference sequence).

The count of this clone is one. This sequence joins TRBV5-6 and TRBJ2-3, with TRBD2 matching over 8 bases. The V and J ends lost 3 bases and 0 bases, in that order; junction bases with no gene match: 6. The CDR3 spans 16 residues. Germline-derived CDR1 and CDR2 are SGHDT and YYEEEE. CDR3 nucleotides: TGTGCCAGCAGCTCCATAGCGGGACCTAGCACAGATACGCAGTATTTT. Protein sequence: CASSSIAGPSTDTQYF. The whole variable domain, filled in from reference TRBV5-6 and TRBJ2-3, reads DAGVTQSPTHLIKTRGQQVTLRCSPKSGHDTVSWYQQALGQGPQFIFQYYEEEERQRGNFPDRFSGHQFPNYSSELNVNALLLGDSALYLCASSSIAGPSTDTQYFGPGTRLTVL.

V usage is TRBV25-1 and J usage is TRBJ1-4, with D possibly being TRBD1 (5 bases). Germline loops: CDR1 MGHDK, CDR2 SYGVNS. CDR3 size: 15 residues. Trimming took off 3 bases at V and 3 bases at J, with 11 bases between the two ends. The CDR3 here is CASSDPPGPNEKLFF. In DNA, the CDR3 is TGTGCCAGCAGTGACCCCCCAGGGCCTAATGAAAAACTGTTTTTT.

The V gene is TRBV5-6, the J gene TRBJ2-3; 11 nucleotides agree with TRBD2. Per the germline V gene, CDR1 is SGHDT and CDR2 is YYEEEE. This CDR3 is 17 amino acids long. V gave up 0 bases and J gave up 6 bases; unmatched junction bases: 9. The CDR3 DNA sequence: TGTGCCAGCAGCTTGGGGGGACTAGCGGCCCCCAACGATACGCAGTATTTT. This translates into CASSLGGLAAPNDTQYF. Variable domain in full (rest from reference TRBV5-6 and TRBJ2-3): DAGVTQSPTHLIKTRGQQVTLRCSPKSGHDTVSWYQQALGQGPQFIFQYYEEEERQRGNFPDRFSGHQFPNYSSELNVNALLLGDSALYLCASSLGGLAAPNDTQYFGPGTRLTVL.

The V call is TRBV27, the J call TRBJ2-7; TRBD2 matches at 7 bases. Germline CDR1 is MNHEY and CDR2 is SMNVEV (reference sequence). The junction had 5 bases not matched to a gene; V was cut back by 0 bases and J by 6 bases. The CDR3 is 14 amino acids. The CDR3 DNA is TGTGCCAGCAGTTTATCCCGCTCGGGGGGCGAGCAGTACTTC. It translates to CASSLSRSGGEQYF.

The chain has TRBV5-8 and TRBJ2-7, with D perhaps TRBD2 (5 bases). From germline, CDR1 is SGHTS and CDR2 YDEGEE. Trimming stripped 1 base from V and 6 bases from J, with 14 bases between. The CDR3 runs to 14 residues. The CDR3 DNA reads as TGTGCCAGCAGCTTGCGTGACACTGAGGGCGAGCAGTACTTC. Protein sequence: CASSLRDTEGEQYF.

Written as DNA, the CDR3 is TGTGCCACCTTAGCGGGAGGGGGATCCTACGAGCAGTACTTC. Its protein product is CATLAGGGSYEQYF. The V call is TRBV25-1, the J call TRBJ2-7; 11 positions match TRBD2. The V gene end was trimmed by 10 bases and the J gene end by 1 base; junction bases not matched to a gene: 6. The length of the CDR3 is 14 residues. CDR1 and CDR2 (germline): MGHDK, SYGVNS.

The chain has TRBV11-2 and TRBJ1-4, with 7 positions matching TRBD1. The junction had 16 bases not matched to a gene; V was cut back by 0 bases and J by 6 bases. Germline V gene sequence: CDR1 SGHAT, CDR2 FQNNGV. The CDR3 loop spans 19 amino acids. The DNA of the CDR3 is TGTGCCAGCAGCTTAGATCGGGACAGCCACCACTCCGGGGATGAAAAACTGTTTTTT. This sequence encodes CASSLDRDSHHSGDEKLFF.

The chain is built from TRBV6-5 and TRBJ1-2, with 7 bases matching TRBD1. CDR1 MNHEY and CDR2 SVGAGI come from the germline V gene. This CDR3 comprises 13 residues. V was pared by 6 bases and J by 5 bases, with 6 bases of the junction left unmatched. CDR3 amino acids: CASSRDRLYGYTF. CDR3 sequence (DNA): TGTGCCAGCAGCCGGGACAGACTTTATGGCTACACCTTC.

In this sample, this clone turned up a few times. The V call is TRBV13, the J call TRBJ2-5; 9 bases agree with TRBD2. The trim removed 4 bases at V and 5 bases at J, leaving 8 bases unmatched. CDR3 length: 15 amino acids. CDR1 and CDR2 (germline): PRHDT, FYEKMQ (reference sequence). As DNA, the CDR3 is TGTGCCAGCAGCTCTGGACTAGCGTACTCCGAGACCCAGTACTTC. This gives the protein CASSSGLAYSETQYF.

The gene calls are TRBV5-4 and TRBJ1-2, with TRBD1 identical over 8 bases. The CDR3 extends over 13 amino acids. V gave up 3 bases and J gave up 3 bases; unmatched junction bases: 1. Germline V gene lookup returns CDR1 SGHNT and CDR2 YYREEE (reference sequence). DNA of the CDR3: TGTGCCAGCAGCTCGGACAGGGACTATGGCTACACCTTC. It encodes CASSSDRDYGYTF.